These 6 T cell receptor beta chains were all obtained from the same sample, sequenced in a study of cytomegalovirus exposure and HLA in healthy donors. With 60 Vbeta and 13 Jbeta primers, the PCR was carried out. Measured with immunoSEQ multiplex PCR; TCRdb has only the in-frame clones, and not every one. Recorded for this sample: fewer than 110,000 clones. The material sequenced was PBMCs. The receptors shown here come from a man between 40 and 49 years old in good health and CMV-seronegative.

The V and J genes are TRBV19 and TRBJ2-5; 8 nucleotides agree with TRBD1. CDR1 is LNHDA and CDR2 is SQIVND in the germline V gene (reference sequence). The length of the CDR3 is 14 residues. The J segment lost 2 bases and the V segment lost 5 bases, leaving 4 bases of the junction unmatched. This chain's CDR3 is CASSFGQGQETQYF. The CDR3 DNA reads as TGTGCCAGTAGTTTCGGACAGGGTCAAGAGACCCAGTACTTC.

The CDR3 bases are TGTGCCAGCAGCTTAGCGTCCCCAGGCCGTAATTCACCCCTCCACTTT. Protein product: CASSLASPGRNSPLHF. The gene calls are TRBV7-6 and TRBJ1-6; D remains unclear. The germline gives CDR1 SGHVS, CDR2 FNYEAQ. V lost 0 bases, J lost 6 bases, and 12 bases lay in between. The CDR3 length is 16 residues.

The rearrangement uses TRBV28 and TRBJ1-5; a weak D match, TRBD1 (6 bases). The V gene's germline CDR1 is MDHEN and CDR2 SYDVKM. Trimming shortened V by 4 bases and J by 3 bases, and 13 bases separated the two germline ends. The length of the CDR3 is 15 residues. This chain's CDR3 is CASSSTGRLNQPQHF. CDR3 sequence (DNA): TGTGCCAGCAGTTCCACAGGGCGCCTCAATCAGCCCCAGCATTTT.

The chain uses TRBV9 and TRBJ2-5, with 7 bases matching TRBD2. Germline-derived CDR1 and CDR2 are SGDLS and YYNGEE. CDR3 length: 15 residues. V trimming: 4 bases; J trimming: 4 bases; junction bases outside the gene matches: 10. CDR3 residues: CASSPTSGGTETQYF. The CDR3 DNA is TGTGCCAGCAGCCCTACCTCGGGAGGCACAGAGACCCAGTACTTC.

This sequence joins TRBV11-2 and TRBJ2-3; the D is unclear. From germline, CDR1 is SGHAT and CDR2 FQNNGV. The length of the CDR3 is 14 residues. V lost 5 bases to trimming and J lost 7 bases, with 16 bases between them. CDR3 protein: CASSLPRRLNTQYF. In DNA, the CDR3 is TGTGCCAGCAGCCTTCCGAGGCGTTTGAATACGCAGTATTTT.

The V and J genes are TRBV9 and TRBJ1-2; D gene unclear. Germline V gene sequence: CDR1 SGDLS, CDR2 YYNGEE. The CDR3 is 14 amino acids. V dropped 0 bases and J dropped 6 bases, with 12 bases sitting between them. In nucleotides, the CDR3 is TGTGCCAGCAGCGTAGAAGGGAGTGGCAATGGCTACACCTTC. Translation gives CASSVEGSGNGYTF.